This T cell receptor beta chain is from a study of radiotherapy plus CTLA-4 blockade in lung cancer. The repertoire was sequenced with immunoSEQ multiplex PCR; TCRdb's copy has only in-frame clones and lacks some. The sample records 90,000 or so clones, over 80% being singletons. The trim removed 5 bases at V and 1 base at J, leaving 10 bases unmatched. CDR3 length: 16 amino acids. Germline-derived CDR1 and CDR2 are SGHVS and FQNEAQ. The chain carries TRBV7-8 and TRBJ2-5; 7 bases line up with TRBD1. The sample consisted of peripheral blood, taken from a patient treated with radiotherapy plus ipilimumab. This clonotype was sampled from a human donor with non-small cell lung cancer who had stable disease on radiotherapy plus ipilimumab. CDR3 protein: CASSPTETGLQETQYF. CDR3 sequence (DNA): TGTGCCAGCAGCCCCACCGAGACAGGGCTCCAAGAGACCCAGTACTTC.